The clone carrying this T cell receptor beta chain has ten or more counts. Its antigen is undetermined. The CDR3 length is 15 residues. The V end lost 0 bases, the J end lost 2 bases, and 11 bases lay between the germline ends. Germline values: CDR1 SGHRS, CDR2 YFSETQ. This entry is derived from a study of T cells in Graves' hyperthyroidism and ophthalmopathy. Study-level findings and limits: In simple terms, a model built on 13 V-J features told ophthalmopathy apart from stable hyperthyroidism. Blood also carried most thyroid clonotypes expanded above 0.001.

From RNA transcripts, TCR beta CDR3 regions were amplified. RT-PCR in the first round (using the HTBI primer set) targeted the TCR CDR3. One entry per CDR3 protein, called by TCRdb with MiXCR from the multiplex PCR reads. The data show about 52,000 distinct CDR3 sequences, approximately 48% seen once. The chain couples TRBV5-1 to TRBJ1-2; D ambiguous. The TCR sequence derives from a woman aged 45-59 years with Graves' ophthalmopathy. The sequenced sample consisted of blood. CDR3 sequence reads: CASSLEAGGNYGYTF. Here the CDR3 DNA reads TGCGCCAGCAGCTTGGAGGCAGGAGGGAACTATGGCTACACCTTC.